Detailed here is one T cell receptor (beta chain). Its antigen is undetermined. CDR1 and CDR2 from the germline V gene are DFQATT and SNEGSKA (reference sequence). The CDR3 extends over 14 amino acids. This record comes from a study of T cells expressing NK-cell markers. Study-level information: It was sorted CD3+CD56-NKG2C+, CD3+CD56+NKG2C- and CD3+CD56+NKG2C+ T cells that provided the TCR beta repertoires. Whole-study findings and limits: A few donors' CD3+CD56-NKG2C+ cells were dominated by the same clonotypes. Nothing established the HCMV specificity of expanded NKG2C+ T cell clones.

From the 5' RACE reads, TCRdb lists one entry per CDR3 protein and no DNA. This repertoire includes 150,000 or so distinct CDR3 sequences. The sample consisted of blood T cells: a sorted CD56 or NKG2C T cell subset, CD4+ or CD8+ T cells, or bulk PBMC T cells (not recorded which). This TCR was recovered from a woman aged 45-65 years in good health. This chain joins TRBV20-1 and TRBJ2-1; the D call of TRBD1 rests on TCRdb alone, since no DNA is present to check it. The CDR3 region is CSARTGTGYNEQFF.